These 2 T cell receptor beta chains share one sample of origin, sequenced in a study of PD-1 blockade in classical Hodgkin lymphoma. Measured with immunoSEQ multiplex PCR; TCRdb has only the in-frame clones, and not every one. The profile shows some 34,000 clones, 65% to 80% of them singletons. Time point specified: cycle 4 day 1 (C4D1), after five to seven weeks of nivolumab. All trial patients relapsed after autologous stem cell transplantation. The source was peripheral blood mononuclear cells (PBMCs), collected before the fourth cycle of nivolumab. The source is a human donor with classical Hodgkin lymphoma.

This clone was seen a handful of times. The identical CDR3 is also encoded by other nucleotide sequences in the sample. This rearrangement joins TRBV6-5 to TRBJ1-1, with D maybe TRBD1 (6 bases). The CDR3 has 14 amino acids. Germline V CDR1 and CDR2: MNHEY, SVGAGI. V lost 2 bases and J lost 1, with 8 bases in between. CDR3 region: CASSYATGNTEAFF. The DNA for the CDR3 is TGTGCCAGCAGTTACGCGACAGGGAACACTGAAGCTTTCTTT.

The chain has TRBV9 and TRBJ2-3, with 13 bases aligning to TRBD2. This CDR3 has 15 residues. J lost 5 bases, V lost 4 bases, and 4 bases had no gene match. Looked up from germline, CDR1 is SGDLS and CDR2 is YYNGEE. CDR3 amino acids: CASSSRLAGGDTQYF. The CDR3 DNA sequence: TGTGCCAGCAGCTCACGACTAGCGGGAGGAGATACGCAGTATTTT. Supplemented by reference TRBV9 and TRBJ2-3, the full variable domain reads DSGVTQTPKHLITATGQRVTLRCSPRSGDLSVYWYQQSLDQGLQFLIQYYNGEERAKGNILERFSAQQFPDLHSELNLSSLELGDSALYFCASSSRLAGGDTQYFGPGTRLTVL.